This T cell receptor beta chain was sequenced in a study of blood T cell repertoires in COVID-19. Study at large: The United States, Italy and Spain provided the acute and convalescent COVID-19 samples. PBMCs, B-cell-depleted T cells, or T cells provided the cDNA or gDNA that made up the material.

This clone was observed a handful of times. Authors' processing steps: By means of reference gene primer amplification, nucleated cell counts were estimated. This table comes from immunoSEQ multiplex PCR, and its TCRdb copy is limited to in-frame clones, with some not included. V and J calls plus clone size are reproduced from that table; the DNA served to infer D and trimming. The data contain fewer than 120,000 clones, approximately 90% of them singletons. V was trimmed by 0 bases and J by 2 bases, leaving 11 bases between them. The CDR3 totals 16 residues. The germline gives CDR1 SGHDN, CDR2 FVKESK.

The specimen sequenced was peripheral blood. The receptor was derived from a woman aged 45-65 years with acute or convalescent COVID-19. The gene calls are TRBV14 and TRBJ2-1; D is perhaps TRBD2 (6 bases). Here the CDR3 DNA reads TGTGCCAGCAGCCAAGACGGGAGCGGAACCTACAATGAGCAGTTCTTC. Residues: CASSQDGSGTYNEQFF.